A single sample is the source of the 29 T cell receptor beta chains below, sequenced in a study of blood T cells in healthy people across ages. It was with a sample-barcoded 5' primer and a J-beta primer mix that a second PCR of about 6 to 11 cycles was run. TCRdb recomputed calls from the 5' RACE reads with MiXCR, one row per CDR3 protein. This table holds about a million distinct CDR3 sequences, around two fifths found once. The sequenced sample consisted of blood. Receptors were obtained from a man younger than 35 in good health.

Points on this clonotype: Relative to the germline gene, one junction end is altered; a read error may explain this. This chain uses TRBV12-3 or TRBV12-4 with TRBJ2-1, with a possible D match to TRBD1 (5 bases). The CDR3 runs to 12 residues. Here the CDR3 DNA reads TGTGCCAGCAGTACCAGGGTCAATGAGCATTTCTTC. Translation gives CASSTRVNEHFF.

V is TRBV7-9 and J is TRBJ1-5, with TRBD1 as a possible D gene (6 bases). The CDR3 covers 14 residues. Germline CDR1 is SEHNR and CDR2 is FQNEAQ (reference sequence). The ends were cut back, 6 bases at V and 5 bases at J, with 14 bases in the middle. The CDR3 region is CASSRDRTDQPQHF. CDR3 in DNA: TGTGCCAGCAGTCGAGACAGGACGGATCAGCCCCAGCATTTT.

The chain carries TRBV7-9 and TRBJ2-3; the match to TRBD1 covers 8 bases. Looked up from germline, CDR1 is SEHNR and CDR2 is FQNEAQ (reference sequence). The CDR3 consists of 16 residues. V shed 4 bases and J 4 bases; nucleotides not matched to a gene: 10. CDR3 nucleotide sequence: TGTGCCAGCAGCTCCAGACAGGGGTCCGGGGCAGATACGCAGTATTTT. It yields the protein CASSSRQGSGADTQYF.

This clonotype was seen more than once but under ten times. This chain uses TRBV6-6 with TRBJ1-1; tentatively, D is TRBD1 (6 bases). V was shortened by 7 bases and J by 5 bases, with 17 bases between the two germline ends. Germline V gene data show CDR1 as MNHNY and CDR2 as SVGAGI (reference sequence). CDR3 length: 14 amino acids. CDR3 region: CASKFTQGNTEAFF. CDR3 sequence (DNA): TGTGCCAGCAAGTTTACACAGGGAAATACTGAAGCTTTCTTT.

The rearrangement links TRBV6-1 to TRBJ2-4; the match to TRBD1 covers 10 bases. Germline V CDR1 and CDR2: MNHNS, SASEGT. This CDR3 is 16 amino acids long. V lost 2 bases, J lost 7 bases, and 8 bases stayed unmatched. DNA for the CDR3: TGTGCCAGCAGTGAATGGGGACAGGGGTTTCGGAACATTCAGTACTTC. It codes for CASSEWGQGFRNIQYF.

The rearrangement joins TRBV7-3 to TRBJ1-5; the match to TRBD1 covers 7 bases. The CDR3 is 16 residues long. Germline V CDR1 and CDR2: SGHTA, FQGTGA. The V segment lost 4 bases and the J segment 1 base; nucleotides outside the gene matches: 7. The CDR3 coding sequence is TGTGCCAGCAGCTGGGGGACAGCTTCCAGCAATCAGCCCCAGCATTTT. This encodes CASSWGTASSNQPQHF.

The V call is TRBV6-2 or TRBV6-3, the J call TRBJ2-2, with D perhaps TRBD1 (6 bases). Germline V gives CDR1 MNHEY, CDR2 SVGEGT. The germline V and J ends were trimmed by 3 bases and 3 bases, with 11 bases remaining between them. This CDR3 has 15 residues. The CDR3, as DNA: TGTGCCAGCAGTTATCAGGGGAAGGACACCGGGGAGCTGTTTTTT. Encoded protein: CASSYQGKDTGELFF.

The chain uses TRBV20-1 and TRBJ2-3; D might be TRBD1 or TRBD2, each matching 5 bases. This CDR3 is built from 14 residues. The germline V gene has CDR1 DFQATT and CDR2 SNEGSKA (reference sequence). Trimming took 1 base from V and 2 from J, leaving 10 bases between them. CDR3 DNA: TGCAGTGCTAGAGCCTTTGGGACCACAGATACGCAGTATTTT. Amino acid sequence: CSARAFGTTDTQYF.

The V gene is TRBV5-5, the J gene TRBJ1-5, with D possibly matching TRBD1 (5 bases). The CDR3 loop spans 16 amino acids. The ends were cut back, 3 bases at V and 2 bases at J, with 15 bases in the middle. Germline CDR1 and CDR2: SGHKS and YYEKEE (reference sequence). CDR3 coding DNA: TGTGCCAGCAGCTCTTCAGGGAGCTCGGGCAATCAGCCCCAGCATTTT. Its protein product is CASSSSGSSGNQPQHF.

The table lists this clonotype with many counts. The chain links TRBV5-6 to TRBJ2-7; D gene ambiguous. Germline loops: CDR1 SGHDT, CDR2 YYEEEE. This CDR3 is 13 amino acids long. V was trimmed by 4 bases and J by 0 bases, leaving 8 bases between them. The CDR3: CASSLVGSYEQYF. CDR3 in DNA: TGTGCCAGCAGCCTGGTTGGCTCCTACGAGCAGTACTTC.

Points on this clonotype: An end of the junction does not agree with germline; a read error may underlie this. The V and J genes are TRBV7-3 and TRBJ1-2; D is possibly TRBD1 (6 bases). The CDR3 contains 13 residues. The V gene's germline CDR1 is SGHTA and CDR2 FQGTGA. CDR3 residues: CASLTDSIYGCTF. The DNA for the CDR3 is TGTGCCAGCTTAACGGACAGTATCTATGGCTGCACCTTC. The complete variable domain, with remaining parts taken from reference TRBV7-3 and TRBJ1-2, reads GAGVSQTPSNKVTEKGKYVELRCDPISGHTALYWYRQSLGQGPEFLIYFQGTGAADDSGLPNDRFFAVRPEGSVSTLKIQRTERGDSAVYLCASLTDSIYGCTFGSGTRLTVV.

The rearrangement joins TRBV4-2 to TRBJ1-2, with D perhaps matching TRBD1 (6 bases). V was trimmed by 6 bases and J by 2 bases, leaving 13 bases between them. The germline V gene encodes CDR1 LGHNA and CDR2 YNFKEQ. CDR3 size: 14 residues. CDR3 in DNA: TGTGCCAGCAGACCCAAGGGGGGGAACTATGGCTACACCTTC. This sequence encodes CASRPKGGNYGYTF.

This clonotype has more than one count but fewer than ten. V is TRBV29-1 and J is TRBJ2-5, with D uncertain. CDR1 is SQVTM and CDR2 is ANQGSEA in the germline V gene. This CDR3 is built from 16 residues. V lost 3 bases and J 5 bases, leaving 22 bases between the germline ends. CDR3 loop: CSVEKGRALERETQYF. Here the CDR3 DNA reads TGCAGCGTTGAGAAAGGTCGGGCACTCGAGAGGGAGACCCAGTACTTC.

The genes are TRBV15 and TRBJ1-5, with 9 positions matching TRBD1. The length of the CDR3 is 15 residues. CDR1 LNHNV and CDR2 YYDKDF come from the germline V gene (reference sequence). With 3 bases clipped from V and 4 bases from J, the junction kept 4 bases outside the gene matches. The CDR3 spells CATSRGQGSNQPQHF. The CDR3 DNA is TGTGCCACCAGCAGGGGACAGGGATCTAATCAGCCCCAGCATTTT.

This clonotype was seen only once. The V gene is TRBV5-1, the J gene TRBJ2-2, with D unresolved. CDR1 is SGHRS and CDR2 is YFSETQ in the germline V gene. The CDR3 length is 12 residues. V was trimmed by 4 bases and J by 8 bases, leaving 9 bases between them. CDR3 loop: CASSPGEGELFF. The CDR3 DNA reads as TGCGCCAGCAGCCCTGGAGAGGGGGAGCTGTTTTTT.

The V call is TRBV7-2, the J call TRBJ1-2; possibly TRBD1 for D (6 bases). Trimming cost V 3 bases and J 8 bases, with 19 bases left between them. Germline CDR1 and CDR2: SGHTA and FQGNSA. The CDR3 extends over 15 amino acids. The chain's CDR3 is CASSFSRQAPWGYTF. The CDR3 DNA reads TGTGCCAGCAGCTTCTCCCGACAGGCTCCGTGGGGCTACACCTTC.

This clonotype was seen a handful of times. The CDR3 DNA follows: TGTGCCAGCAGACGGGGGGACGGGTTCGCCTACGAGCAGTACTTC. Translation gives CASRRGDGFAYEQYF. The chain links TRBV12-3 or TRBV12-4 to TRBJ2-7, with 7 bases that match TRBD2. V was clipped by 6 bases and J by 2 bases; unmatched bases: 10. The CDR3 is 15 residues long.

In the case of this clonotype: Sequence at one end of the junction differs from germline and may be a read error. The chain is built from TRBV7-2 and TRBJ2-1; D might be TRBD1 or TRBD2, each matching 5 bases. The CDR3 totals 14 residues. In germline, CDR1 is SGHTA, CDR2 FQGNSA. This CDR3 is CASSSPGTSRKQFF. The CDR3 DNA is TGTGCCAGCAGCTCTCCCGGGACCTCACGTAAGCAGTTCTTT.

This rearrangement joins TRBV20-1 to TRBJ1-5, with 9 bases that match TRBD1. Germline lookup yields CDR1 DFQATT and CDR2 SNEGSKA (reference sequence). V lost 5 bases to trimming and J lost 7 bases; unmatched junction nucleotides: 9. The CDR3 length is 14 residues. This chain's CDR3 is CSAVHRGRGQPQHF. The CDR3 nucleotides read TGCAGTGCTGTCCACAGGGGGCGCGGGCAGCCCCAGCATTTT.

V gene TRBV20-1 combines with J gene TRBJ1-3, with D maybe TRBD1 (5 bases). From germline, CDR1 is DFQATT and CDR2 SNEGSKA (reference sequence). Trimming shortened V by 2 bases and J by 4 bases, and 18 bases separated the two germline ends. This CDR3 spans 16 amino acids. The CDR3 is CSARQTGPKYGNTIYF. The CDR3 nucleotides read TGCAGTGCTAGACAAACGGGACCCAAGTACGGAAACACCATATATTTT.

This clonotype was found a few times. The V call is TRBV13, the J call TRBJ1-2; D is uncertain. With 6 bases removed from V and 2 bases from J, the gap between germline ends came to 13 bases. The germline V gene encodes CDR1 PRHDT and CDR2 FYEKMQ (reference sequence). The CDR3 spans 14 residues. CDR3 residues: CASREWEGNYGYTF. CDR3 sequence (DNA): TGTGCCAGCAGAGAGTGGGAGGGAAACTATGGCTACACCTTC.

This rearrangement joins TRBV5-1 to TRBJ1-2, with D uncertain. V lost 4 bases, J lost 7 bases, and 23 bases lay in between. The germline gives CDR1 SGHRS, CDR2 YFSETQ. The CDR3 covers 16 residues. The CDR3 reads CASSPKTTDPGSGYTF. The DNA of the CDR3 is TGCGCCAGCAGCCCGAAAACGACCGACCCCGGGAGTGGCTACACCTTC.

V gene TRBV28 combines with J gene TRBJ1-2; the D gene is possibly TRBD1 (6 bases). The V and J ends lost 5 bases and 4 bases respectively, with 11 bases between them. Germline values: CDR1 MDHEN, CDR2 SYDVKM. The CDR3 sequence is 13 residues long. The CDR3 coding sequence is TGTGCCAGCAGTAAAACAGGGTTCTATGGCTACACCTTC. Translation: CASSKTGFYGYTF.

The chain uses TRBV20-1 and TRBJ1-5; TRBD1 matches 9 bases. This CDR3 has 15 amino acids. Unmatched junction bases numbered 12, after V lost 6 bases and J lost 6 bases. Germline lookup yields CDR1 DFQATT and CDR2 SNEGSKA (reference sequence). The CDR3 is CSAFRDRVLSQPQHF. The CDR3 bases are TGCAGTGCGTTCCGGGACAGGGTGCTTTCTCAGCCCCAGCATTTT.

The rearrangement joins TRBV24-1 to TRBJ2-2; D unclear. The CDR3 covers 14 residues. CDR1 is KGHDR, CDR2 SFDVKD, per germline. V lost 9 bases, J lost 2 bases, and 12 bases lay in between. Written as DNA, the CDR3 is TGTGCCACCGGTGGGTCAGGTAACACCGGGGAGCTGTTTTTT. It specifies CATGGSGNTGELFF.

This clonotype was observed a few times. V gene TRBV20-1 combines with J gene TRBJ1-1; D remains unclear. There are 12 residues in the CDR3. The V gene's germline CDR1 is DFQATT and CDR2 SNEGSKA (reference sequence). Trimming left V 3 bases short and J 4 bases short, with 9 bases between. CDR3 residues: CSARRAGTEAFF. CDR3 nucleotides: TGCAGTGCTAGGCGGGCTGGCACTGAAGCTTTCTTT.

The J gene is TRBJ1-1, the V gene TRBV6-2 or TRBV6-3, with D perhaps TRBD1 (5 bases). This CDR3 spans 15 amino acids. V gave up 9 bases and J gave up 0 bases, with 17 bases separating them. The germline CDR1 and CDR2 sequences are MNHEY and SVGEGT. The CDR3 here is CASKTPRGLNTEAFF. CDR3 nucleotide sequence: TGTGCCAGTAAGACCCCTAGGGGTCTGAACACTGAAGCTTTCTTT.

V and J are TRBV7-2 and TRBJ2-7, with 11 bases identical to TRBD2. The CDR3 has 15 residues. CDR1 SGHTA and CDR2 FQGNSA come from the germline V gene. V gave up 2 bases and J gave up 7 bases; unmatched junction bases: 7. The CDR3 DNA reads TGTGCCAGCAGCTTAACTAGCGGGGGACACAATGAGCAGTACTTC. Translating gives CASSLTSGGHNEQYF.

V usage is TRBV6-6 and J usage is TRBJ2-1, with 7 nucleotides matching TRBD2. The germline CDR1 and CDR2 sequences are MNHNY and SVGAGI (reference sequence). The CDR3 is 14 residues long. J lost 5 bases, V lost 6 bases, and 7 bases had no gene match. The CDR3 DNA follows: TGTGCCAGCAGCCGGACCGGGACTAACAATGAGCAGTTCTTC. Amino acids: CASSRTGTNNEQFF.